This T cell receptor (beta chain) is from a study of T cells in Graves' hyperthyroidism and ophthalmopathy. V lost 0 bases and J lost 5, with 17 bases in between. The CDR3 runs to 15 residues. Germline V lookup: CDR1 SQVTM, CDR2 ANQGSEA. Any patient presenting with uncontrolled infection, other autoimmune disease, pregnancy or lactation was left out. Fresh peripheral blood, roughly 9.8 ml of it, supplied the PBMCs. Amplification targeted TCR beta CDR3 regions from RNA transcripts. TCR CDR3 regions were first amplified by RT-PCR with HTBI primers. TCRdb re-called the multiplex PCR reads with MiXCR, one entry per CDR3 protein. The sample consists of approximately 530,000 distinct CDR3 sequences, roughly a sixth of them appearing once.

The chain is built from TRBV29-1 and TRBJ2-7; tentatively, D is TRBD1 (6 bases). This TCR came from a woman aged 18-29 years with Graves' hyperthyroidism. Sequencing was performed on blood. The CDR3 region has the DNA TGCAGCGTTGAAGACTCCGACAGGAGTGTCAACGAGCAGTACTTC. Its translation is CSVEDSDRSVNEQYF.